This TCR beta chain was obtained from a study of response to subunit inactivated influenza vaccine. The ends were cut back, 6 bases at V and 3 bases at J, with 24 bases in the middle. The CDR3 runs to 17 residues. Germline lookup yields CDR1 DFQATT and CDR2 SNEGSKA (reference sequence). In the case of this clonotype: Its antigen is currently unknown.

MiXCR was run by TCRdb on the RT-PCR reads, yielding one entry per CDR3 protein. The table has about 700,000 distinct CDR3 sequences, 11% to 15% seen once; the top ten hold around 7.3%. Findings of the study overall: Authors suggested seasonal influenza vaccinations each recruit few new T cells.

This clonotype was obtained from a man aged 50-59 years who received an inactivated influenza vaccine. J is TRBJ2-1 and V is TRBV20-1; tentative D call: TRBD1 (7 bases). Sequences were derived from PBMCs from blood, sampled 14 days before vaccination. CDR3 in DNA: TGCAGTGCCACAGGGGTTTGGGCGGGGAAGCACTACAATGAGCAGTTCTTC. This gives the protein CSATGVWAGKHYNEQFF.